The clone carrying this TCR beta chain was seen a handful of times. The entry originates in a study of blood T cell repertoires in COVID-19. As processed by the authors: How many nucleated cells were present was estimated from reference gene primer amplification. TCRdb's table, derived via immunoSEQ multiplex PCR, lists solely in-frame clones and lacks some. D and trimming were read from the DNA, whereas the V and J calls and clone size are those reported in that table. Among roughly 43,000 clones, 80% to 90% were seen once, and the ten largest hold roughly 7.6%. The sample consisted of peripheral blood. The source is a man between 60 and 75 years old with active COVID-19.

The CDR3 DNA reads as TGTGCCATCAGTAATACACAGGGGGGGGTTTACAATGAGCAGTTCTTC. Protein sequence: CAISNTQGGVYNEQFF. The chain employs TRBV10-3 and TRBJ2-1; D is perhaps TRBD1 (8 bases). Per the germline V gene, CDR1 is ENHRY and CDR2 is SYGVKD. V dropped 5 bases and J dropped 4 bases, with 18 bases sitting between them. The CDR3 consists of 16 residues.